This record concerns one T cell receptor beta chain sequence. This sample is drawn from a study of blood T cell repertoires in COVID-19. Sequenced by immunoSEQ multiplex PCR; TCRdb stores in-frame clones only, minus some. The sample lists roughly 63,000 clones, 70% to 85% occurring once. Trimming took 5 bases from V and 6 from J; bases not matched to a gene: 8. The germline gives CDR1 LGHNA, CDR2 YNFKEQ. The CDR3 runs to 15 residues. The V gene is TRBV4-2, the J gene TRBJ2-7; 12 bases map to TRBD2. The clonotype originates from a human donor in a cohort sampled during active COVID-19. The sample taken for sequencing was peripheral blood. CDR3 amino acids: CASSSLAGGASEQYF. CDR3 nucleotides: TGTGCCAGCAGCTCCCTAGCGGGAGGGGCCTCCGAGCAGTACTTC.